This T cell receptor (beta chain) stems from a study of cytomegalovirus exposure and HLA in healthy donors. General study points: Fewer N-insertions (relative to the 666-donor mean) were reportedly seen in an Asian-associated ancestry cluster in a later analysis.

CDR1 SGHVS and CDR2 FQNEAQ come from the germline V gene. V lost 5 bases and J lost 6; bases outside the gene matches: 12. The CDR3 is 16 residues long. Vbeta (60) and Jbeta (13) primers were used in the PCR. The method was immunoSEQ multiplex PCR; TCRdb's version includes in-frame clones alone and lacks a portion of them. Seen here are 84,000 or so clones, 65% to 85% observed once, and the top ten hold about 2.5%. As concerns this clone: Its target is unknown.

V and J are TRBV7-8 and TRBJ1-4; TRBD1 matches 7 bases. Sequenced sample: PBMCs. The TCR originated in a man aged 25-45 years in good health and CMV-seronegative. Written as DNA, the CDR3 is TGTGCCAGCAGCGCGAGACAGGGAAGGGGTGATGAAAAACTGTTTTTT. It yields the protein CASSARQGRGDEKLFF.